The clone carrying this TCR beta chain was seen only a few times. This entry comes from a study of blood T cell repertoires in COVID-19. Across the study: The United States, Italy and Spain were the sources of the acute and convalescent COVID-19 samples. Sample material is recorded as cDNA or gDNA derived from T cells, B-cell-depleted T cells, or PBMCs.

Authors' data handling: Reference gene primers were amplified, and this amplification served to estimate nucleated cell counts. TCRdb keeps only in-frame clones here, not all; method: immunoSEQ multiplex PCR. V, J and clone size are taken as reported in that table, and D and trimming were inferred from the DNA itself. This sample yields approximately 120,000 clones, of which roughly four fifths are seen a single time; 3.8% belongs to the top ten. The receptor was isolated from a woman between 50 and 59 years old with acute or convalescent COVID-19. Sample: peripheral blood.

CDR3 region: CASSWDRASTDTQYF. The CDR3 DNA is TGTGCCAGTAGTTGGGACAGGGCATCGACAGATACGCAGTATTTT. The genes are TRBV19 and TRBJ2-3, with 9 bases lining up with TRBD1. The CDR3 runs 15 residues. V was pared by 5 bases and J by 3 bases, with 6 bases of the junction left unmatched. Germline V gene lookup returns CDR1 LNHDA and CDR2 SQIVND (reference sequence).